The next 14 T cell receptor beta chains were all read from a single sample in a study of T-cell reconstitution after alpha-beta-depleted transplantation in children. Molecular barcoding with unique molecular identifiers was used for the TCRbeta library. TCRdb re-called the PCR reads with MiXCR, one entry per CDR3 protein. The sample has 500,000 or so distinct CDR3 sequences; about an eighth are singletons. This sample comprised PBMCs, mostly from graft donor cells, obtained 180 days after TCRalphabeta/CD19-depleted stem cell transplant. The receptors were gathered from a female patient between 2 and 10 years old who had a stem cell transplant for aplastic anemia, so the T cells may come from the graft donor.

This chain joins TRBV20-1 and TRBJ2-7; 7 nucleotides line up with TRBD2. Unmatched junction bases numbered 17, after V lost 0 bases and J lost 3 bases. The V gene's germline CDR1 is DFQATT and CDR2 SNEGSKA (reference sequence). This CDR3 has 18 amino acids. CDR3 residues: CSARDRGAGPVNLYEQYF. Written as DNA, the CDR3 is TGCAGTGCTAGAGATCGCGGAGCGGGACCGGTGAACCTCTACGAGCAGTACTTC.

This clonotype was detected many times. The V call is TRBV20-1, the J call TRBJ2-1, with 7 bases matching TRBD2. The germline CDR1 and CDR2 sequences are DFQATT and SNEGSKA (reference sequence). The CDR3 is made up of 15 amino acids. V was pared by 5 bases and J by 4 bases, with 11 bases of the junction left unmatched. In DNA, the CDR3 is TGCAGTGCTGATAAGGGAGCGGGACCTTACAATGAGCAGTTCTTC. Protein sequence: CSADKGAGPYNEQFF.

The chain recombines TRBV20-1 with TRBJ2-2; 7 bases agree with TRBD2. V lost 6 bases to trimming and J lost 1 base; unmatched junction nucleotides: 2. Germline CDR1 and CDR2: DFQATT and SNEGSKA (reference sequence). This CDR3 has 13 amino acids. The CDR3 sequence: CSAGLENTGELFF. The CDR3 nucleotides read TGCAGTGCAGGACTAGAGAACACCGGGGAGCTGTTTTTT.

The J gene is TRBJ2-3, the V gene TRBV5-1; D is undetermined. This CDR3 has 15 amino acids. Trimming took off 1 base at V and 0 bases at J, with 9 bases between the two ends. CDR1 is SGHRS, CDR2 YFSETQ, per germline. The CDR3 spells CASSLRSWSTDTQYF. The CDR3 DNA reads as TGCGCCAGCAGCTTGAGGAGCTGGAGCACAGATACGCAGTATTTT.

This clonotype was counted a few times. This CDR3 is CASSQDGTSGRVEETQYF. As DNA, the CDR3 is TGTGCCAGCAGCCAAGATGGTACTAGCGGGAGGGTTGAGGAGACCCAGTACTTC. The chain employs TRBV3-1 and TRBJ2-5; 13 bases fit TRBD2. This CDR3 contains 18 residues. J gave up 5 bases and V 0 bases, and 9 bases lay outside the gene matches. Germline CDR1 LGHDT, CDR2 YNNKEL (reference sequence).

This clonotype was counted only a few times. The rearrangement links TRBV20-1 to TRBJ2-7; 7 positions agree with TRBD2. V was pared by 3 bases and J by 2 bases, with 4 bases of the junction left unmatched. The CDR3 has 13 amino acids. Germline V gives CDR1 DFQATT, CDR2 SNEGSKA (reference sequence). In nucleotides, the CDR3 is TGCAGTGCTAGTAGCGGGCAGCCCTACGAGCAGTACTTC. Its protein is CSASSGQPYEQYF.

This clonotype appeared a few times. The gene calls are TRBV28 and TRBJ1-5, with D possibly being TRBD1 (6 bases). The CDR3 covers 15 residues. Trimming took 3 bases from V and 0 from J, leaving 9 bases between them. Per germline, CDR1 MDHEN and CDR2 SYDVKM. CDR3 in amino acids: CASSLGHLSNQPQHF. The CDR3 DNA reads as TGTGCCAGCAGTTTGGGACATCTTAGCAATCAGCCCCAGCATTTT.

CDR3 amino acids: CASSLVVRGSNSPLHF. The DNA of the CDR3 is TGTGCCAGCAGCTTAGTTGTTCGGGGTAGCAATTCACCCCTCCACTTT. The chain links TRBV7-8 to TRBJ1-6; D remains ambiguous. Germline V gene sequence: CDR1 SGHVS, CDR2 FQNEAQ. The CDR3 runs 16 residues. The ends were cut back, 1 base at V and 7 bases at J, with 14 bases in the middle.

At least ten counts were recorded for this clonotype. The CDR3 DNA sequence: TGTGCCAGCAGTCGGGGAGGGGGCGAGACCCAGTACTTC. It encodes CASSRGGGETQYF. This sequence joins TRBV28 and TRBJ2-5; perhaps D is TRBD1 or TRBD2 (7 bases each). V was shortened by 5 bases and J by 5 bases, with 12 bases between the two germline ends. Germline assignment: CDR1 MDHEN and CDR2 SYDVKM. The CDR3 runs to 13 residues.

This clonotype has ten or more counts. CDR3 in DNA: TGTGCCAGCAGCTATCGACAGGGCGGAGGCTACACCTTC. This encodes CASSYRQGGGYTF. V gene TRBV6-5 combines with J gene TRBJ1-2; 7 bases line up with TRBD1. The junction had 9 bases not matched to a gene; V was cut back by 6 bases and J by 8 bases. Germline CDR1 MNHEY, CDR2 SVGAGI. This CDR3 contains 13 residues.

The chain links TRBV7-8 to TRBJ2-1; no clear D gene. Germline V CDR1 and CDR2: SGHVS, FQNEAQ. V lost 0 bases, J lost 6 bases, and 6 bases lay in between. The CDR3 consists of 13 residues. CDR3 DNA sequence: TGTGCCAGCAGCTTAGCTGGGCTCAATGAGCAGTTCTTC. Its translation is CASSLAGLNEQFF.

V usage is TRBV30 and J usage is TRBJ1-3; D possibly corresponds to TRBD1 (5 bases). The germline gives CDR1 GTSNPN, CDR2 SVGIG (reference sequence). The CDR3 is 15 amino acids. With 3 bases removed from V and 0 bases from J, the gap between germline ends came to 12 bases. CDR3 nucleotides: TGTGCCTGGAGAGAAGACAGCCTCTCTGGAAACACCATATATTTT. Protein sequence: CAWREDSLSGNTIYF.

This clonotype was found many times. The chain is built from TRBV29-1 and TRBJ2-1, with D tentatively TRBD1 or TRBD2 (6 bases each). V dropped 5 bases and J dropped 6 bases, with 11 bases sitting between them. The germline V gene encodes CDR1 SQVTM and CDR2 ANQGSEA. This CDR3 spans 12 amino acids. DNA for the CDR3: TGCAGCGTTCGGGGGACACCCAATGAGCAGTTCTTC. Translating it yields CSVRGTPNEQFF.

The chain links TRBV9 to TRBJ2-5; tentatively, D is TRBD2 (5 bases). The CDR3 totals 18 residues. V lost 3 bases and J lost 5, with 26 bases in between. The germline CDR1 and CDR2 sequences are SGDLS and YYNGEE. CDR3 residues: CASSATLGALALSETQYF. CDR3 bases: TGTGCCAGCAGCGCGACCCTCGGCGCGCTAGCATTGTCGGAGACCCAGTACTTC.